The clone carrying this T cell receptor (beta chain) has only a few counts. Its target is unknown. The sample's treatment: approximately 10-day PBMC culture with coronavirus spike peptide pools or control peptides (ViraFEST assay). Harvesting of the unexposed donor's CD4+ T cells predated the COVID-19 pandemic (2011-2018). For ViraFEST, peptide pools expanded antigen-specific T cells, after which the TCRs were sequenced. Germline-derived CDR1 and CDR2 are ENHRY and SYGVKD. The CDR3 spans 14 residues. V lost 3 bases to trimming and J lost 0 bases, with 8 bases between them. This record comes from a study of vaccination and CD4 T cells after COVID-19. About the study: The authors used overlapping spike peptides from SARS-CoV-2, HCoV-NL63, HCoV-OC43 and HCoV-229E to stimulate cells. Findings and limits, study-wide: Investigators enrolled relatively few convalescent patients and included no early post-infection timepoints. Researchers report that 304 of 307 vaccine-specific clones in convalescent patients proved spike mono-reactive.

Sequenced with the Oncomine TCR Beta short-read assay was DNA taken from cultured CD4+ T cells. DNA came from CD4+ T cells after culture. TCRdb reprocessed the PCR reads via MiXCR and lists one record per CDR3 protein. This sample yields around 8,000 distinct CDR3 sequences, of which over 30% are seen a single time; 13% belongs to the top ten. Sequenced input: CD4+ T cells from blood, cultured in vitro. The chain is built from TRBV10-3 and TRBJ2-5; TRBD1 is a possible D gene (6 bases). The sequence came from a human donor in good health. The CDR3 loop is CAISERQDQETQYF. The CDR3 nucleotides read TGTGCCATCAGTGAAAGACAGGACCAAGAGACCCAGTACTTC.